This T cell receptor beta chain is drawn from a study of T cells in localized non-small cell lung cancer. The CDR3 extends over 14 amino acids. Using immunoSEQ multiplex PCR, the repertoire was profiled, and TCRdb retains in-frame clones only, with some absent. The sample holds thousands of clones, roughly 48% seen once. Whole-study findings and limits: Uninvolved adjacent lung had higher T cell clonality than tumor and all other tissues. The study detected a median about 50 of the top 100 tumor clones in adjacent lung.

This clone was picked up a small number of times. Its antigen is unknown. The TCR originated in a woman aged 35 to 70 with stage II squamous cell lung carcinoma. The rearrangement joins TRBV7-5 to TRBJ1-5; the table's D call of TRBD1 was not tested on the DNA. TRBV7-5 is given as a pseudogene. The material sequenced was lung tumor tissue, taken before any cancer treatment. CDR3 nucleotides: TGTGCCAGCAGCTTGACAGGGGGCAATCAGCCCCAGCATTTT. It yields the protein CASSLTGGNQPQHF.